Following are 6 T cell receptor beta chains from one sample sequenced in a study of PD-L1 blockade in urothelial cancer. The time point: pretreatment peripheral blood. Data came from immunoSEQ multiplex PCR; TCRdb stores just in-frame clones and leaves some out. The data contain roughly 50,000 clones, about 75% of them singletons. The sequencing here drew on PBMCs, taken around atezolizumab (anti-PD-L1) treatment. All receptors come from a man between 65 and 79 years old with urothelial cancer.

The chain joins TRBV11-2 to TRBJ2-7, with 7 bases matching TRBD1. V lost 0 bases, J lost 2 bases, and 4 bases stayed unmatched. Germline V CDR1 and CDR2: SGHAT, FQNNGV. The length of the CDR3 is 15 residues. The CDR3 DNA sequence: TGTGCCAGCAGCTTAGAGACAGGGTGGACCTACGAGCAGTACTTC. This gives the protein CASSLETGWTYEQYF.

The J gene is TRBJ2-1, the V gene TRBV5-1; a weak D match, TRBD1 (6 bases). Germline values: CDR1 SGHRS, CDR2 YFSETQ. Trimming left V 4 bases short and J 4 bases short, with 15 bases between. This CDR3 region has 15 residues. In DNA form, the CDR3 reads TGCGCCAGCAGCATCCCGACAGGCCGTTACAATGAGCAGTTCTTC. Translated: CASSIPTGRYNEQFF.

The rearrangement joins TRBV6-5 to TRBJ2-3; TRBD1 might be the D (5 bases). This CDR3 is built from 15 residues. Looked up from germline, CDR1 is MNHEY and CDR2 is SVGAGI. Between the trimmed V and J ends, which lost 6 bases and 0 bases, there was a span of 13 bases. CDR3 bases: TGTGCCAGCAGACCACCGACAGTTAGCACAGATACGCAGTATTTT. As protein: CASRPPTVSTDTQYF.

The chain combines TRBV5-6 with TRBJ2-3, with TRBD1 matching over 9 bases. This CDR3 is built from 16 residues. The junction had 8 bases not matched to a gene; V was cut back by 2 bases and J by 4 bases. The germline V gene has CDR1 SGHDT and CDR2 YYEEEE. The CDR3 protein is CASSLPITGGADTQYF. The CDR3 DNA is TGTGCCAGCAGCTTACCAATTACAGGGGGCGCAGATACGCAGTATTTT.

The V and J genes are TRBV7-2 and TRBJ2-5; D perhaps matches TRBD2 (6 bases). The CDR3 has 13 amino acids. Trimming removed 5 bases at V and 5 bases at J, with 12 bases between. Germline CDR1 SGHTA, CDR2 FQGNSA. In DNA form, the CDR3 reads TGTGCCAGCAGCCGGGGGTTCTGGGAGACCCAGTACTTC. It yields the protein CASSRGFWETQYF.

This chain links TRBV19 with TRBJ2-3; D is unresolved. This CDR3 comprises 13 residues. CDR1 is LNHDA and CDR2 is SQIVND in the germline V gene (reference sequence). V lost 5 bases to trimming and J lost 2 bases, with 8 bases between them. The CDR3, as DNA: TGTGCCAGTAGTGGGCAGCTCACAGATACGCAGTATTTT. Translation: CASSGQLTDTQYF.